The clone carrying this T cell receptor beta chain came up a few times. The entry originates in a study of beta chain features in type 1 diabetes. The isolated RNA, all of it, was reverse transcribed, so expressed TCRB transcripts were what got sequenced. TCRdb's table, derived via immunoSEQ multiplex PCR, lists solely in-frame clones and lacks some. The repertoire includes 350,000 or so clones, about 18% of them detected once, and about 0.045% sits in the top ten. The germline CDR1 and CDR2 sequences are GTSNPN and SVGIG (reference sequence). The V and J ends lost 1 base and 5 bases respectively, with 6 bases between them. The CDR3 has 11 residues.

Material: naive CD4+ T cells from blood. This clonotype was sampled from a woman under 30 in good health. This chain uses TRBV30 with TRBJ2-7, with D unresolved. This chain's CDR3 is CAWSDYDEQYF. For the CDR3, the DNA is TGTGCCTGGAGTGACTACGACGAGCAGTACTTC.